These T cell receptor beta chains were read from a single sample in a study of T cells in Graves' hyperthyroidism and ophthalmopathy. MiXCR was run by TCRdb on the multiplex PCR reads, yielding one entry per CDR3 protein. The sample contains 800,000 or so distinct CDR3 sequences, approximately 40% of which appear only once. Source material: blood. These receptors all stem from a man aged 18 to 30 with Graves' hyperthyroidism. The CDR3 runs from the conserved cysteine through the conserved F or W. A D gene is named only where the DNA matches it firmly. Clone size is stated in some rows and not others, as once, few, many or a class when expanded.

abundance	j_gene	d_gene	v_gene	CDR3nt	CDR3aa
many	TRBJ1-1	TRBD1	TRBV7-9	TGTGCCAGCAGCGGGGACAGTGAAGCTTTCTTT	CASSGDSEAFF
few	TRBJ1-5	-	TRBV19	TGTGCCAGTAGTATATCCAGTGGGGACTTCGGCGGTCAGCCCCAGCATTTT	CASSISSGDFGGQPQHF
many	TRBJ2-5	-	TRBV12-3/TRBV12-4	TGTGCCAGCAGTTTAGACAGGGTCGCGGAGACCCAGTACTTC	CASSLDRVAETQYF
many	TRBJ1-3	-	TRBV14	TGTGCCAGCTCCTGGGAGAGCACCATATATTTT	CASSWESTIYF
few	TRBJ1-1	-	TRBV7-6	TGTGCCAGCAGTCCAGTTACCGGGACACAAAAGAACACTGAAGCTTTCTTT	CASSPVTGTQKNTEAFF
many	TRBJ1-2	-	TRBV29-1	TGCAGCGTTGAAGGACTGACAGAGTTGGACTATGGCTACACCTTC	CSVEGLTELDYGYTF
few	TRBJ1-4	-	TRBV2	TGTGCCAGCAGTGAGGCGGTCGACTTGCAGGAAAAACTGTTTTTT	CASSEAVDLQEKLFF
-	TRBJ1-2	-	TRBV11-2	TGTGCCAGCAGCTGGGGAGGGCCAGGCTATGGCTACACCTTC	CASSWGGPGYGYTF
few	TRBJ1-4	-	TRBV2	TGTGCCAGCAGTGGGGGGGGCGCACGGGAAAAACTGTTTTTT	CASSGGGAREKLFF
-	TRBJ1-1	-	TRBV14	TGTGCCTGCAGCCAAGGGATAACCAGGGGGAACACTGAAGCTTTCTTT	CACSQGITRGNTEAFF
-	TRBJ1-1	TRBD1	TRBV7-2	TGTGCCAGCACACGGAGACAGGGGGCGCAATTAACTGAAGCTTTCTTT	CASTRRQGAQLTEAFF
-	TRBJ2-5	-	TRBV5-1	TGCGCCAGCAGCTTGGCCATTCGCAGGGTAGAGACCCAGTACTTC	CASSLAIRRVETQYF
-	TRBJ1-1	TRBD1	TRBV24-1	TGTGCCACCAGTGACGGGACAGTGAGCACTGAAGCTTTCTTT	CATSDGTVSTEAFF
-	TRBJ1-3	TRBD1	TRBV10-3	TGTGCCAGCAGTTACTCCTTGAGGACAGGGCGAGGAAACACCATATATTTT	CASSYSLRTGRGNTIYF
many	TRBJ2-5	-	TRBV20-1	TGCAGTGCAGAGACCCAGTACTTC	CSAETQYF
-	TRBJ2-5	-	TRBV2	TGTGCCGGCAGTTACCGACAGGACTTGCAAGAGACCCAGTACTTC	CAGSYRQDLQETQYF